This T cell receptor (beta chain) was profiled in a study of blood T cell repertoires in COVID-19. The CDR3 is 15 residues long. Germline V gene data show CDR1 as MNHNY and CDR2 as SVGAGI (reference sequence). The V segment lost 4 bases and the J segment 0 bases; nucleotides outside the gene matches: 2. Assay used: immunoSEQ multiplex PCR; TCRdb lists only in-frame clones, some missing. The sample has 250,000 to 300,000 clones, approximately 86% seen once. The sample taken for sequencing was peripheral blood. The clonotype originates from a woman aged 45-65 years who had recovered from COVID-19. The rearrangement uses TRBV6-6 and TRBJ1-5; 8 nucleotides agree with TRBD1. The chain's CDR3 is CASSLQGGSNQPQHF. CDR3 nucleotides: TGTGCCAGCAGTTTACAGGGGGGTAGCAATCAGCCCCAGCATTTT.